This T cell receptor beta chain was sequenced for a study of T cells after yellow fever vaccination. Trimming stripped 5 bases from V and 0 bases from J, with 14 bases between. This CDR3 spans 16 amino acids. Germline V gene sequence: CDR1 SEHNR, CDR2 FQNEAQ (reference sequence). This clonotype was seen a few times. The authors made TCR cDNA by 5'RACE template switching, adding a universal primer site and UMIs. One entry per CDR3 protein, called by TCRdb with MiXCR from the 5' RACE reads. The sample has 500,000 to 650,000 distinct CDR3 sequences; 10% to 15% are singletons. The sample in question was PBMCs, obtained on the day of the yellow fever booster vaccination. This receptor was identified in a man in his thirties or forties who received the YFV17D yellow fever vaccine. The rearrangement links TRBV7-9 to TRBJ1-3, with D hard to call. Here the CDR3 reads CASSATGRSSGNTIYF. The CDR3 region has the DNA TGTGCCAGCAGCGCCACCGGACGGAGCTCTGGAAACACCATATATTTT.